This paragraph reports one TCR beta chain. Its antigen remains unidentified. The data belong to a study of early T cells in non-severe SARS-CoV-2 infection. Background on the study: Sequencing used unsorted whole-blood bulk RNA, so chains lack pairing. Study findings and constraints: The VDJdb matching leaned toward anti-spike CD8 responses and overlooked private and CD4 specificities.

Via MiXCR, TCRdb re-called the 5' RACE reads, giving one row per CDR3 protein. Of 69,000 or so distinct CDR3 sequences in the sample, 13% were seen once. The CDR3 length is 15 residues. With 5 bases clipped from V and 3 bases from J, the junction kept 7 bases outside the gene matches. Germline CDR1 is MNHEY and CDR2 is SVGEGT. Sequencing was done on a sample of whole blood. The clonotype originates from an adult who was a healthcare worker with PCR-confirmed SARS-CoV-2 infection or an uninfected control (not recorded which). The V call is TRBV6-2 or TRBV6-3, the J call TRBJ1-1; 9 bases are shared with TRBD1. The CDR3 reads CASSPGQGYDTEAFF. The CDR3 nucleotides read TGTGCCAGCAGTCCGGGACAGGGATACGACACTGAAGCTTTCTTT.